A single sample is the source of the 18 T cell receptor beta chains below, sequenced in a study of blood T cell repertoires in COVID-19. Profiled with immunoSEQ multiplex PCR; TCRdb holds only in-frame clones, not every one. The sample carries 100,000 to 150,000 clones, around 81% recorded once. Sequenced material: peripheral blood. The receptors derive from a young man with COVID-19, enrolled during active disease.

The V gene is TRBV30, the J gene TRBJ1-4; TRBD1 agrees at 8 bases. The ends lost 8 bases at V and 0 bases at J; junction bases unmatched: 17. Germline lookup yields CDR1 GTSNPN and CDR2 SVGIG (reference sequence). The CDR3 contains 18 residues. In DNA form, the CDR3 reads TGTGCCAGCTCCCCCGACAGGGGATATTTTACAACTAATGAAAAACTGTTTTTT. It translates to CASSPDRGYFTTNEKLFF.

The CDR3 DNA reads as TGTGCCAGCACCTCGACAGGAAACTATGGCTACACCTTC. Its protein is CASTSTGNYGYTF. The J gene is TRBJ1-2, the V gene TRBV6-5; D perhaps matches TRBD1 (6 bases). Trimming took 7 bases from V and 2 from J, leaving 11 bases between them. Germline V lookup: CDR1 MNHEY, CDR2 SVGAGI. CDR3 size: 13 residues.

Here the CDR3 reads CSVEGQGADTEAFF. In DNA, the CDR3 is TGCAGCGTTGAAGGACAGGGGGCTGACACTGAAGCTTTCTTT. The V call is TRBV29-1, the J call TRBJ1-1; 10 nucleotides match TRBD1. Germline CDR1 and CDR2: SQVTM and ANQGSEA. V trimming: 1 base; J trimming: 3 bases; junction bases outside the gene matches: 2. The length of the CDR3 is 14 residues.

The chain joins TRBV5-1 to TRBJ2-4; 8 bases match TRBD2. This CDR3 has 17 amino acids. Germline V gives CDR1 SGHRS, CDR2 YFSETQ. Losses at the gene ends were 10 bases for V and 1 base for J; bases not matched to a gene: 16. CDR3: CARRPRGGGGAKNIQYF. CDR3 DNA sequence: TGCGCCCGCCGCCCCCGGGGGGGCGGGGGGGCCAAAAACATTCAGTACTTC.

This clone showed up just a few times. The chain couples TRBV6-9 to TRBJ2-3, with D hard to call. Looked up from germline, CDR1 is MNHGY and CDR2 is SVAAGI. CDR3 size: 16 residues. Trimming took 8 bases from V and 5 from J, leaving 23 bases between them. As DNA, the CDR3 is TGTGCCAGCCCTACTCCCCTCGCGAGATGCGGAGATACGCAGTATTTT. It codes for CASPTPLARCGDTQYF.

The rearrangement joins TRBV11-2 to TRBJ1-5; the D gene is possibly TRBD1 (5 bases). This CDR3 comprises 15 residues. The germline V and J ends were trimmed by 1 base and 3 bases, with 10 bases remaining between them. Per the germline V gene, CDR1 is SGHAT and CDR2 is FQNNGV. The CDR3 protein is CASSLAGGTNQPQHF. Written as DNA, the CDR3 is TGTGCCAGCAGCTTAGCCGGGGGGACCAATCAGCCCCAGCATTTT. Variable domain in full (rest from reference TRBV11-2 and TRBJ1-5): EAGVAQSPRYKIIEKRQSVAFWCNPISGHATLYWYQQILGQGPKLLIQFQNNGVVDDSQLPKDRFSAERLKGVDSTLKIQPAKLEDSAVYLCASSLAGGTNQPQHFGDGTRLSIL.

The chain uses TRBV14 and TRBJ2-2; 8 bases agree with TRBD1. CDR3 length: 15 amino acids. Germline CDR1 reads SGHDN; CDR2 reads FVKESK. J lost 6 bases, V lost 3 bases, and 6 bases had no gene match. The CDR3 nucleotides read TGTGCCAGCAGCCAGGCAGGGGGCTTTGCCGGGGAGCTGTTTTTT. It yields the protein CASSQAGGFAGELFF.

V usage is TRBV27 and J usage is TRBJ2-2; 7 bases line up with TRBD1. The CDR3 is 16 amino acids. V trimming: 5 bases; J trimming: 0 bases; junction bases outside the gene matches: 6. The V gene's germline CDR1 is MNHEY and CDR2 SMNVEV (reference sequence). DNA of the CDR3: TGTGCCAGCAGTGCTCACACAGGGGCGAACACCGGGGAGCTGTTTTTT. Protein sequence: CASSAHTGANTGELFF.

As for this clone: The sample holds other DNA sequences that translate to the same CDR3. CDR3 DNA sequence: TGTGCCAGCAGCTTAGACAGGTACGAGCAGTACTTC. It specifies CASSLDRYEQYF. This chain links TRBV11-2 with TRBJ2-7; D is uncertain. Germline V CDR1 and CDR2: SGHAT, FQNNGV. The V end lost 0 bases, the J end lost 4 bases, and 4 bases lay between the germline ends. The CDR3 is 12 residues long.

The chain is built from TRBV21-1 and TRBJ2-1; the table calls TRBD2, which could not be checked here. TRBV21-1 represents a pseudogene. This CDR3 comprises 15 residues. The CDR3 loop is CASSEQAEGMDEQFF. DNA of the CDR3: TGTGCCAGCAGCGAACAAGCGGAAGGGATGGATGAGCAGTTCTTC.

The V call is TRBV19, the J call TRBJ2-3; TRBD2 matches 7 bases. The CDR3 covers 13 residues. Germline V CDR1 and CDR2: LNHDA, SQIVND (reference sequence). V gave up 7 bases and J gave up 2 bases; unmatched junction bases: 3. The CDR3 reads CASNGGYTDTQYF. CDR3 nucleotides: TGTGCCAGTAACGGGGGGTACACAGATACGCAGTATTTT.

The chain uses TRBV6-5 and TRBJ1-5; a weak D match, TRBD1 (6 bases). Trimming shortened V by 6 bases and J by 3 bases, and 12 bases separated the two germline ends. The CDR3 runs 14 residues. The germline V gene has CDR1 MNHEY and CDR2 SVGAGI. CDR3 sequence reads: CASRPTGNNQPQHF. In nucleotides, the CDR3 is TGTGCCAGCAGACCCACAGGGAACAATCAGCCCCAGCATTTT.

This clone was detected only a few times. This rearrangement joins TRBV6-4 to TRBJ2-1; TRBD2 aligns across 10 bases. CDR1 MRHNA and CDR2 SNTAGT come from the germline V gene. The ends lost 4 bases at V and 0 bases at J; junction bases unmatched: 0. There are 15 residues in the CDR3. This chain's CDR3 is CASSVAGGSYNEQFF. DNA for the CDR3: TGTGCCAGCAGTGTAGCGGGGGGCTCCTACAATGAGCAGTTCTTC.

The table lists this clone with a few counts. The J gene is TRBJ2-7, the V gene TRBV5-1; D may be TRBD2 (5 bases). The V end lost 4 bases, the J end lost 2 bases, and 10 bases lay between the germline ends. CDR1 is SGHRS and CDR2 is YFSETQ in the germline V gene. CDR3 length equals 13 residues. The CDR3 DNA reads as TGCGCCAGCAGCCCCCCCGGGGCCTACGAGCAGTACTTC. Residues: CASSPPGAYEQYF.

The CDR3 sequence is CASSVRAQWGQGLTDTQYF. The CDR3, as DNA: TGTGCCAGCAGTGTTAGGGCTCAATGGGGACAGGGTTTGACAGATACGCAGTATTTT. J is TRBJ2-3 and V is TRBV6-1, with 9 nucleotides matching TRBD1. This CDR3 has 19 amino acids. Germline CDR1 is MNHNS and CDR2 is SASEGT. V trimming: 4 bases; J trimming: 3 bases; junction bases outside the gene matches: 17.

V gene TRBV10-3 combines with J gene TRBJ1-1; D may be TRBD1 (6 bases). Germline V CDR1 and CDR2: ENHRY, SYGVKD. The CDR3 length is 14 residues. The V end was cut by 6 bases, the J end by 8 bases, with 19 bases between. The CDR3 region has the DNA TGTGCCATCAGCGACAGCAGGGGAGGGAGGGAAGCTTTCTTT. This codes for CAISDSRGGREAFF.

The chain recombines TRBV6-5 with TRBJ1-6; the D gene is possibly TRBD1 (6 bases). The length of the CDR3 is 12 residues. The V gene's germline CDR1 is MNHEY and CDR2 SVGAGI. With 6 bases removed from V and 14 bases from J, the gap between germline ends came to 14 bases. The CDR3 coding sequence is TGTGCCAGCAGGGTACAGGGTGCGGCCCTCCACTTT. Translated: CASRVQGAALHF.

The chain uses TRBV12-5 and TRBJ2-5; TRBD1 aligns across 7 bases. With 1 base clipped from V and 1 base from J, the junction kept 6 bases outside the gene matches. CDR3 length: 16 residues. Looked up from germline, CDR1 is LGHNT and CDR2 is FRNRAP. This chain's CDR3 is CASGLGATGAQETQYF. In nucleotides, the CDR3 is TGTGCTAGTGGTTTGGGGGCAACAGGGGCCCAAGAGACCCAGTACTTC.